These 23 T cell receptor beta chains were all obtained from the same sample, sequenced in a study of T cells in pancreatic ductal adenocarcinoma. Clones were read by immunoSEQ multiplex PCR, and TCRdb kept only the in-frame ones, dropping some. The data show tens of thousands of clones, just over 90% seen once. The selected patients with pancreatic ductal adenocarcinoma had surgery but no neoadjuvant therapy. The sample consisted of PBMCs. These receptors all stem from a human donor with pancreatic ductal adenocarcinoma.

The chain combines TRBV6-5 with TRBJ1-2; the D is unclear. The CDR3 runs to 16 residues. Trimming took 0 bases from V and 0 from J, leaving 11 bases between them. Germline assignment: CDR1 MNHEY and CDR2 SVGAGI. This CDR3 reads CASSYSASRANYGYTF. The CDR3 DNA sequence: TGTGCCAGCAGTTACTCGGCCAGTCGGGCTAACTATGGCTACACCTTC.

The chain is built from TRBV4-2 and TRBJ1-2, with D hard to call. The CDR3 is made up of 15 amino acids. CDR1 and CDR2 from the germline V gene are LGHNA and YNFKEQ. Trimming left V 0 bases short and J 4 bases short, with 12 bases between. The CDR3 spells CASSQDKYSFYGYTF. CDR3 nucleotides: TGTGCCAGCAGCCAAGATAAGTACAGCTTCTATGGCTACACCTTC.

As to this clone: An end of the junction differs from the germline gene, which may be a read error. The chain employs TRBV16 and TRBJ2-7; D uncertain. Germline V gene sequence: CDR1 KGHSY, CDR2 FQNENV. CDR3 length: 14 amino acids. The CDR3 nucleotides are TGTGCCAGCAGCCGTTCGGATTTCTCCAACGAGCAGTACTTC. Encoded protein: CASSRSDFSNEQYF.

The chain employs TRBV7-2 and TRBJ2-7, with TRBD2 matching over 9 bases. The CDR3 has 16 amino acids. V lost 0 bases and J lost 3; bases outside the gene matches: 6. Germline values: CDR1 SGHTA, CDR2 FQGNSA. CDR3 region: CASSLAKAGGYYEQYF. The CDR3 nucleotides are TGTGCCAGCAGCTTAGCGAAAGCGGGAGGCTACTACGAGCAGTACTTC.

This clone was detected only once. The V and J genes are TRBV7-9 and TRBJ2-7; 8 positions agree with TRBD2. The length of the CDR3 is 14 residues. Germline values: CDR1 SEHNR, CDR2 FQNEAQ (reference sequence). The junction had 8 bases not matched to a gene; V was cut back by 5 bases and J by 5 bases. For the CDR3, the DNA is TGTGCCAGCAGCCACCTGGGACTAGGGGACGAGCAGTACTTC. It encodes CASSHLGLGDEQYF.

The chain joins TRBV4-1 to TRBJ1-3; D gene unclear. Germline-derived CDR1 and CDR2 are MGHRA and YSYEKL. The CDR3 sequence is 16 residues long. The ends were cut back, 1 base at V and 2 bases at J, with 12 bases in the middle. CDR3 DNA sequence: TGCGCCAGCAGCCAAGCCCCTGAGAACCCTGGAAACACCATATATTTT. It translates to CASSQAPENPGNTIYF.

J is TRBJ2-1 and V is TRBV27, with 9 positions matching TRBD1. The CDR3 totals 14 residues. After removal of 3 bases from V and 7 bases from J, the junction contained 4 bases not matched to a gene. Germline loops: CDR1 MNHEY, CDR2 SMNVEV (reference sequence). The CDR3 loop reads CASSFTGGLNEQFF. The CDR3 bases are TGTGCCAGCAGTTTTACAGGGGGCTTAAATGAGCAGTTCTTC.

V and J are TRBV5-1 and TRBJ1-2; D ambiguous. Germline CDR1 SGHRS, CDR2 YFSETQ. Trimming removed 5 bases from V and 5 bases from J, with 16 bases in between. This CDR3 spans 14 amino acids. The CDR3 loop is CASRGIDGRYGYTF. CDR3 nucleotides: TGCGCCAGCAGGGGTATCGACGGACGATATGGCTACACCTTC.

This sequence joins TRBV2 and TRBJ1-4, with TRBD1 identical over 7 bases. The germline V gene encodes CDR1 SNHLY and CDR2 FYNNEI. The CDR3 totals 15 residues. The trim removed 5 bases at V and 4 bases at J, leaving 7 bases unmatched. CDR3 bases: TGTGCCAGCAGTTACACGACAGGGCTTAATGAAAAACTGTTTTTT. As protein: CASSYTTGLNEKLFF.

The V call is TRBV5-6, the J call TRBJ2-5; D possibly corresponds to TRBD1 (6 bases). This CDR3 has 15 amino acids. Trimming removed 3 bases from V and 2 bases from J, with 14 bases in between. Germline V gene data show CDR1 as SGHDT and CDR2 as YYEEEE. The CDR3 here is CASSSWTVNQETQYF. The CDR3 DNA sequence: TGTGCCAGCAGCTCCTGGACAGTTAATCAAGAGACCCAGTACTTC.

The chain combines TRBV2 with TRBJ2-5, with 9 bases aligning to TRBD1. The V segment lost 3 bases and the J segment 4 bases; nucleotides outside the gene matches: 6. Germline-derived CDR1 and CDR2 are SNHLY and FYNNEI. The CDR3 spans 15 residues. The CDR3 bases are TGTGCCAGCAGTGACTCGAGGACAGGGGTAGAGACCCAGTACTTC. This codes for CASSDSRTGVETQYF.

The V call is TRBV19, the J call TRBJ1-1; D uncertain. The germline V gene encodes CDR1 LNHDA and CDR2 SQIVND (reference sequence). The V end lost 7 bases, the J end lost 2 bases, and 8 bases lay between the germline ends. This CDR3 has 12 residues. The CDR3 region is CASKAGNTEAFF. The CDR3 DNA reads as TGTGCCAGTAAGGCGGGAAACACTGAAGCTTTCTTT.

This chain uses TRBV9 with TRBJ1-2; D is undetermined. The CDR3 covers 15 residues. With 4 bases removed from V and 5 bases from J, the gap between germline ends came to 18 bases. CDR1 and CDR2 from the germline V gene are SGDLS and YYNGEE. The CDR3 sequence is CASSPLLNPLYGYTF. The CDR3 DNA is TGTGCCAGCAGCCCCCTCCTAAACCCCCTTTATGGCTACACCTTC.

The chain recombines TRBV11-3 with TRBJ2-2; D is ambiguous. The CDR3 runs 14 residues. Trimming removed 0 bases from V and 2 bases from J, with 4 bases in between. Germline CDR1 SGHNT, CDR2 YENEEA. CDR3 nucleotides: TGTGCCAGCAGCTTAGAGGGCAACACCGGGGAGCTGTTTTTT. The encoded protein is CASSLEGNTGELFF.

The J gene is TRBJ2-5, the V gene TRBV14; TRBD1 aligns across 7 bases. Germline loops: CDR1 SGHDN, CDR2 FVKESK. The junction had 9 bases not matched to a gene; V was cut back by 2 bases and J by 0 bases. CDR3 length equals 17 residues. CDR3: CASSQKKRGTDQETQYF. Written as DNA, the CDR3 is TGTGCCAGCAGCCAAAAAAAACGAGGGACAGACCAAGAGACCCAGTACTTC.

This chain uses TRBV6-5 with TRBJ2-7, with D tentatively TRBD2 (5 bases). CDR3 length equals 12 residues. Germline CDR1 and CDR2: MNHEY and SVGAGI. Deletions cut 5 bases from V and 6 bases from J, with 11 bases between. As DNA, the CDR3 is TGTGCCAGCAGTAGAGGGCCTGGCGAGCAGTACTTC. It yields the protein CASSRGPGEQYF.

The V and J genes are TRBV20-1 and TRBJ1-1; 11 bases agree with TRBD1. Losses at the gene ends were 6 bases for V and 11 bases for J; bases not matched to a gene: 5. Germline V gene lookup returns CDR1 DFQATT and CDR2 SNEGSKA (reference sequence). The CDR3 contains 11 residues. As DNA, the CDR3 is TGCAGTGCACTGGGACAGGGGGGTGCTTTCTTT. Amino acid sequence: CSALGQGGAFF.

This chain links TRBV9 with TRBJ2-2; TRBD2 agrees at 9 bases. The CDR3 totals 18 residues. Germline V gives CDR1 SGDLS, CDR2 YYNGEE. With 0 bases clipped from V and 5 bases from J, the junction kept 11 bases outside the gene matches. Written as DNA, the CDR3 is TGTGCCAGCAGCGTAGGAAGGACTAGCGCCATCGGTACCGGGGAGCTGTTTTTT. Protein: CASSVGRTSAIGTGELFF. The full variable domain, its missing parts supplied by reference TRBV9 and TRBJ2-2, is DSGVTQTPKHLITATGQRVTLRCSPRSGDLSVYWYQQSLDQGLQFLIQYYNGEERAKGNILERFSAQQFPDLHSELNLSSLELGDSALYFCASSVGRTSAIGTGELFFGEGSRLTVL.

The rearrangement links TRBV18 to TRBJ1-5; D call uncertain. Germline-derived CDR1 and CDR2 are KGHSH and LQKENI. There are 16 residues in the CDR3. The ends were cut back, 3 bases at V and 0 bases at J, with 12 bases in the middle. This CDR3 is CASSPWAVYSNQPQHF. CDR3 in DNA: TGTGCCAGCTCACCGTGGGCAGTTTATAGCAATCAGCCCCAGCATTTT.

The chain combines TRBV6-5 with TRBJ1-1; D possibly corresponds to TRBD1 (6 bases). Trimming took 2 bases from V and 5 from J, leaving 9 bases between them. In germline, CDR1 is MNHEY, CDR2 SVGAGI. The CDR3 totals 13 residues. Written as DNA, the CDR3 is TGTGCCAGCAGTTACGGGGGCCGGACTGAAGCTTTCTTT. Its protein is CASSYGGRTEAFF.

A few counts support this clone. This chain connects TRBV29-1 to TRBJ2-5; TRBD1 is a possible D gene (6 bases). Trimming took 6 bases from V and 2 from J, leaving 16 bases between them. CDR3 length: 14 residues. Per germline, CDR1 SQVTM and CDR2 ANQGSEA. DNA for the CDR3: TGCAGCGTCGTACCACAGGGTAATCAAGAGACCCAGTACTTC. This gives the protein CSVVPQGNQETQYF.

The chain has TRBV30 and TRBJ1-2, with D tentatively TRBD1 (5 bases). The V and J ends lost 0 bases and 8 bases respectively, with 10 bases between them. Germline lookup yields CDR1 GTSNPN and CDR2 SVGIG (reference sequence). This CDR3 is 12 amino acids long. CDR3 DNA sequence: TGTGCCTGGAGTGTGGGGCCCCGGGGCTACACCTTC. It specifies CAWSVGPRGYTF.

This chain uses TRBV11-3 with TRBJ2-3; 16 bases are a match to TRBD2. The ends lost 5 bases at V and 6 bases at J; junction bases unmatched: 8. Germline loops: CDR1 SGHNT, CDR2 YENEEA. This CDR3 spans 17 amino acids. CDR3 amino acids: CASSQGLAGGAADTQYF. The CDR3 region has the DNA TGTGCCAGCAGCCAGGGACTAGCGGGAGGGGCCGCCGATACGCAGTATTTT.